This T cell receptor (beta chain) was sequenced for a study of CD8+ T cells in alopecia areata. This clone was counted a few times. Isolated RNA was reverse transcribed into cDNA used as the sequencing template. The data were produced by immunoSEQ multiplex PCR, yet TCRdb's version contains in-frame clones alone and is incomplete. The sample records 95,000 to 150,000 clones, about 50% being singletons. As for treatment: oral pan-JAK inhibitor, 5-10 mg twice daily. Germline-derived CDR1 and CDR2 are SQVTM and ANQGSEA. The germline V and J ends were trimmed by 8 bases and 1 base, with 14 bases remaining between them. This CDR3 is built from 13 residues.

This rearrangement joins TRBV29-1 to TRBJ1-1; no reliable D call. The receptor comes from a human donor with alopecia areata. The input for sequencing was CD4+ T cells sorted from blood, taken at week 4, from a patient treated with tofacitinib. CDR3 amino acids: CSLSDTRNTEAFF. The CDR3 nucleotides read TGCAGCCTGTCAGACACCAGGAACACTGAAGCTTTCTTT.